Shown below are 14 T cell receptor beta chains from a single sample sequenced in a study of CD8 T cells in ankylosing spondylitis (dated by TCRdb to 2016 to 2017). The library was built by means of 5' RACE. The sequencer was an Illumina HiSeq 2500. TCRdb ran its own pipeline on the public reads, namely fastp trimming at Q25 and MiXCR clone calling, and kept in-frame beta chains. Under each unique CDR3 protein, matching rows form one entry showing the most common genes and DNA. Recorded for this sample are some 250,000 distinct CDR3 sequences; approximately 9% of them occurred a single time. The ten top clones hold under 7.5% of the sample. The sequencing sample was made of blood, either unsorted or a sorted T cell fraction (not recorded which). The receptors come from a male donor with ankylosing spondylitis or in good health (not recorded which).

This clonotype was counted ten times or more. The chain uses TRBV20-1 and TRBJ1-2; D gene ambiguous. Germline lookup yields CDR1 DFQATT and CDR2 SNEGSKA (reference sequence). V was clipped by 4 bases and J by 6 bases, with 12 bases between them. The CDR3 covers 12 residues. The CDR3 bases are TGCAGTGCTACCCAGGATGCTCATGGCTACACCTTC. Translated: CSATQDAHGYTF.

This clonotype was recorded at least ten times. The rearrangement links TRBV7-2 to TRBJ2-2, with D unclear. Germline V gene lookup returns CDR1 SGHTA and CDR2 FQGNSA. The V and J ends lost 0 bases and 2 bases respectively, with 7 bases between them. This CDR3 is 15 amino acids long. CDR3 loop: CASSLANRNTGELFF. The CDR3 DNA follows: TGTGCCAGCAGCTTAGCGAACAGAAACACCGGGGAGCTGTTTTTT.

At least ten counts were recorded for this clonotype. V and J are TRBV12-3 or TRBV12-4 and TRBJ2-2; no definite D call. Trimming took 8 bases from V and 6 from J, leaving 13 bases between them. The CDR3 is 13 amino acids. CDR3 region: CASWSLEAGELFF. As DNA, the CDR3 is TGTGCCAGCTGGAGCCTAGAGGCCGGGGAGCTGTTTTTT.

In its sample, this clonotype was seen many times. The CDR3 DNA is TGTGCCAGCAGCCCGGGACGGGGGCGCACCGGGGAGCTGTTTTTT. It translates to CASSPGRGRTGELFF. The chain joins TRBV7-3 to TRBJ2-2; either TRBD1 or TRBD2 may fit D (6 bases each). This CDR3 spans 15 amino acids. Germline CDR1 SGHTA, CDR2 FQGTGA. V was cut by 5 bases and J by 4 bases, with 14 bases left in between.

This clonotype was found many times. This chain's CDR3 is CASSPGLWGDTQYF. For the CDR3, the DNA is TGTGCCAGCAGCCCCGGTCTATGGGGAGATACGCAGTATTTT. The gene calls are TRBV4-2 and TRBJ2-3; no firm D call. With 4 bases removed from V and 5 bases from J, the gap between germline ends came to 13 bases. Germline CDR1 reads LGHNA; CDR2 reads YNFKEQ. This CDR3 is built from 14 residues.

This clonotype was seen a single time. The CDR3 is CASSLQRIFVGGPEAFF. The CDR3 region has the DNA TGCGCCAGCAGCCTCCAAAGGATTTTCGTCGGGGGGCCCGAAGCTTTCTTT. The J gene is TRBJ1-1, the V gene TRBV4-1; possibly TRBD1 for D (6 bases). Trimming shortened V by 4 bases and J by 8 bases, and 26 bases separated the two germline ends. The CDR3 contains 17 residues. The germline CDR1 and CDR2 sequences are MGHRA and YSYEKL.

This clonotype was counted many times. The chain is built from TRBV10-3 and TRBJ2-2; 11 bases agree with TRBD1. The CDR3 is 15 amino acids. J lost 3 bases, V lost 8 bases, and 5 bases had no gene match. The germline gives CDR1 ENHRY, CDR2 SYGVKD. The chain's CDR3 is CAIAPGQGDTGELFF. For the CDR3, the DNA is TGTGCCATCGCCCCGGGACAGGGGGACACCGGGGAGCTGTTTTTT.

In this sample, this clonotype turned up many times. CDR3 loop: CASSIIGGRQPQHF. CDR3 coding DNA: TGTGCCAGTAGTATAATCGGGGGCCGCCAGCCCCAGCATTTT. The rearrangement uses TRBV19 and TRBJ1-5, with a possible D match to TRBD1 (6 bases). The germline CDR1 and CDR2 sequences are LNHDA and SQIVND (reference sequence). The V end was cut by 2 bases, the J end by 7 bases, with 12 bases between. The CDR3 is 14 residues long.

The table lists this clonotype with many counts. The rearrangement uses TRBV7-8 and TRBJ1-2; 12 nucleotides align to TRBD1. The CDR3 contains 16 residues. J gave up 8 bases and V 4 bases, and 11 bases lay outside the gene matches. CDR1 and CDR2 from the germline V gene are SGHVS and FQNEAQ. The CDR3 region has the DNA TGTGCCAGCAGCTCGGGACAGGGGGCGTCCTCGTGGGGCTACACCTTC. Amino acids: CASSSGQGASSWGYTF.

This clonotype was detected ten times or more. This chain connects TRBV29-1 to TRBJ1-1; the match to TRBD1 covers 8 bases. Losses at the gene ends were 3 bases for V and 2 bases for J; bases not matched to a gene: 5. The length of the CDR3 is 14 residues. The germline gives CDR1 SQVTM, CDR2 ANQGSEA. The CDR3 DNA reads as TGCAGCGTTGACCCAGGGGGCCGAAACACTGAAGCTTTCTTT. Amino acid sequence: CSVDPGGRNTEAFF.

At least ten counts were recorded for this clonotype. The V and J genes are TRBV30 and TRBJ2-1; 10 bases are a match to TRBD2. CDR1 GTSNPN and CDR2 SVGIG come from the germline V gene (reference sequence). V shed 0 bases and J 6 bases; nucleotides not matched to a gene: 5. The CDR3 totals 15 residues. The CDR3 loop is CAWSVSASGGNEQFF. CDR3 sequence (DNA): TGTGCCTGGAGTGTAAGCGCTAGCGGGGGCAATGAGCAGTTCTTC.

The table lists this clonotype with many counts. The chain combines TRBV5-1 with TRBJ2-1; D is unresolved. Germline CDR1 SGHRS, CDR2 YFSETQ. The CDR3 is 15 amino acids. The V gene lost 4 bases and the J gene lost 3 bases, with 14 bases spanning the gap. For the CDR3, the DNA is TGCGCCAGCAGCCTGGGAAGGCTAAGCTACAATGAGCAGTTCTTC. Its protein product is CASSLGRLSYNEQFF. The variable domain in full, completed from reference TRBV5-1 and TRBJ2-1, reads KAGVTQTPRYLIKTRGQQVTLSCSPISGHRSVSWYQQTPGQGLQFLFEYFSETQRNKGNFPGRFSGRQFSNSRSEMNVSTLELGDSALYLCASSLGRLSYNEQFFGPGTRLTVL.

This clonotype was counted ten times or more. CDR3 DNA: TGTGCCAGTAGTAATCCTCGGACGGTCCTCTCTGGGGCCAACGTCCTGACTTTC. This translates into CASSNPRTVLSGANVLTF. The chain couples TRBV19 to TRBJ2-6; D gene unclear. Trimming removed 4 bases from V and 0 bases from J, with 16 bases in between. The CDR3 is made up of 18 amino acids. Germline V gene data show CDR1 as LNHDA and CDR2 as SQIVND (reference sequence). The whole variable domain, filled in from reference TRBV19 and TRBJ2-6, reads DGGITQSPKYLFRKEGQNVTLSCEQNLNHDAMYWYRQDPGQGLRLIYYSQIVNDFQKGDIAEGYSVSREKKESFPLTVTSAQKNPTAFYLCASSNPRTVLSGANVLTFGAGSRLTVL.

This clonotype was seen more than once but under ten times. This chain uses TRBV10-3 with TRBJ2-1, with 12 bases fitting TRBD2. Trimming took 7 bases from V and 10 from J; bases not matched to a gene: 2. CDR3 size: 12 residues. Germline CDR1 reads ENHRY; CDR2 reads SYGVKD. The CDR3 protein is CAITTSGGEQFF. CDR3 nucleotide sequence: TGTGCCATCACGACTAGCGGGGGAGAGCAGTTCTTC.